The clone carrying this TCR beta chain was picked up a small number of times. Its target is unknown. One entry per CDR3 protein, called by TCRdb with MiXCR from the reads. The data hold about 270,000 distinct CDR3 sequences, with around 20% observed a single time. This sample is part of a study of T cell repertoires in cytomegalovirus infection. Turning to the study itself: CMV infection and matching HLA type were both indicated by public TCR beta signatures. General study findings and limits: Public TCR beta family frequency separated CMV-and-HLA carriers, including in an independent cohort.

CDR3 length equals 18 residues. Germline loops: CDR1 ENHRY, CDR2 SYGVKD. V lost 2 bases and J lost 1, with 19 bases in between. Sequencing was performed on cultured PBMCs, taken from culture after CMV antigen stimulation. The source of this sequence is a human donor in good health (CMV status not recorded). Some clones in this sample may be carry-over from other donors' samples. V gene TRBV10-3 combines with J gene TRBJ2-3; D is possibly TRBD2 (6 bases). In DNA form, the CDR3 reads TGTGCCATCAGTGAGCCTTCCTTTGGGAGGATTGGCACAGATACGCAGTATTTT. Protein: CAISEPSFGRIGTDTQYF.